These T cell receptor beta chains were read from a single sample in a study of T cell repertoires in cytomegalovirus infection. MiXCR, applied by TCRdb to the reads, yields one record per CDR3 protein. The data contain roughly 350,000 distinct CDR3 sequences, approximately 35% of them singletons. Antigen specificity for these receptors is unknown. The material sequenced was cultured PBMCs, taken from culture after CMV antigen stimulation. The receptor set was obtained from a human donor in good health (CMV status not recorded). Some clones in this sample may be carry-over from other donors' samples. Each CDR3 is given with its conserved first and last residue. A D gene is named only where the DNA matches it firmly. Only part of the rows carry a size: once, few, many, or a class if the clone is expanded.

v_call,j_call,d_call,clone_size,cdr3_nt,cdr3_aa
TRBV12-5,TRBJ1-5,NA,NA,TGTGCTAGTGGTTTGGTAACGGACCAGTATAGCAATCAGCCCCAGCATTTT,CASGLVTDQYSNQPQHF
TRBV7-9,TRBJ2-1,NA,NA,TGTGCCAGCGCCCACAATGAGCAGTTCTTC,CASAHNEQFF
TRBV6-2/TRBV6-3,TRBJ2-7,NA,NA,TGTGCCAGCAGTTACCAGGGTTCCGAGCAGTACTTC,CASSYQGSEQYF
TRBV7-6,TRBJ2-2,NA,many,TGTGCCAGCAGCTTAGCTCCCGGATCTAACACCGGGGAGCTGTTTTTT,CASSLAPGSNTGELFF
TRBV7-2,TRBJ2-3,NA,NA,TGTGCCAGCAGCTCCCACCCAGGGAGCACAGATACGCAGTATTTT,CASSSHPGSTDTQYF
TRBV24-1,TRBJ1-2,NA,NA,TGTGCCACCAGTGAGTCCGGGACCGCGGGGGGCTACACCTTC,CATSESGTAGGYTF
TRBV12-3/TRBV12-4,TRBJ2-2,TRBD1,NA,TGTGCCAGCAGTTTAAGACAGGGTGGGGAGCTGTTTTTT,CASSLRQGGELFF
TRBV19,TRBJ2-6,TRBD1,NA,TGTGCCAGTAAGATCCGAGGACAGGTGATCTCTGGGGCCAACGTCCTGACTTTC,CASKIRGQVISGANVLTF
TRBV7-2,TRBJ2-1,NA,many,TGTGCCAGCAGCTTACATCAGAGTAGCTCCTACAATGAGCAGTTCTTC,CASSLHQSSSYNEQFF
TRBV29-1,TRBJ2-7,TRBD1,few,TGCAGCGTTGAAGTCCGACAGGGTCGGGAGCAGTACTTC,CSVEVRQGREQYF
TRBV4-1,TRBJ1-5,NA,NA,TGCGCCAGCAACCCGGGTTGGTATAGCAATCAGCCCCAGCATTTT,CASNPGWYSNQPQHF
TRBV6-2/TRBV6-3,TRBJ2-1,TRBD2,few,TGTGCCAGCAGGACTAGCGGGAGCAATGAGCAGTTCTTC,CASRTSGSNEQFF
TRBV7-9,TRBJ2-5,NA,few,TGTGCCAGCAGCAATCCGGGACCCAGGGAGACCCAGTACTTC,CASSNPGPRETQYF
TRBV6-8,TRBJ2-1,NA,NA,TGTGCCAGCAGTTACAGGGATCAATCCTACAATGAGCAGTTCTTC,CASSYRDQSYNEQFF
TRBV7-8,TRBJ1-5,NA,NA,TGTGCCAGCAGCTTAGAGCGGGGGCGAAGGCAGCCCCAGCATTTT,CASSLERGRRQPQHF
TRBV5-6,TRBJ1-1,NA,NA,TGTGCCAGCAGGGCCCTATACACGGAGACTGAAGCTTTCTTT,CASRALYTETEAFF
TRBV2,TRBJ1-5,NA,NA,TGTGCCAGCAGTGGAGAGGTCAATCAGCCCCAGCATTTT,CASSGEVNQPQHF
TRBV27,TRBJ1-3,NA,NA,TGTGCCAGCAGTTTATCCGTCGGGGGAAACACCATATATTTT,CASSLSVGGNTIYF
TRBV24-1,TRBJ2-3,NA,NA,TGTGCCACCAGTGACTCTCCCCAGGGGATAAGCACAGATACGCAGTATTTT,CATSDSPQGISTDTQYF
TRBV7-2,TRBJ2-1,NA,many,TGTGCCAGCAGCTTAGCCCCCACTAATGAGCAGTTCTTC,CASSLAPTNEQFF
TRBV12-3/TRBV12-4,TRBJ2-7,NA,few,TGTGCCAGCAGTTTATTCGGCGGTAGCTCCTACGAGCAGTACTTC,CASSLFGGSSYEQYF
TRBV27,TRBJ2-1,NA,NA,TGTGCCAGCAGTCGCCACATCGCCTCTGCTACCGATGAGCAGTTCTTC,CASSRHIASATDEQFF
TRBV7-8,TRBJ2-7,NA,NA,TGTGCCAGCAGCGCAACCTACGAGCAGTACTTC,CASSATYEQYF
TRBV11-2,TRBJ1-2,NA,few,TGTGCCAGCAGCCTAACCGGACGGAACTATGGCTACACCTTC,CASSLTGRNYGYTF
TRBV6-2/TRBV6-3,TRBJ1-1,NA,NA,TGTGCCAGCAGTCGCCGGCGGGGGTCTGAAGCTTTCTTT,CASSRRRGSEAFF
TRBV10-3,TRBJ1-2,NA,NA,TGTGCCATCAGTGAGAGAGAAACAGATTATGGCTACACCTTC,CAISERETDYGYTF
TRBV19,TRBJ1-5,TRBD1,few,TGTGCCAGTAGTGCCTTAGGGACAGGGTCAGGCAATCAGCCCCAGCATTTT,CASSALGTGSGNQPQHF
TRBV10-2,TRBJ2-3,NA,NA,TGCGCCAGCAGTGATATGAATACCGATACGCAGTATTTT,CASSDMNTDTQYF
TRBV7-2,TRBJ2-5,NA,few,TGTGCCAGCAGCCAGCAGGGCCATTGGTACCAAGAGACCCAGTACTTC,CASSQQGHWYQETQYF
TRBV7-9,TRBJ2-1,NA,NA,TGTGCCAGCAGCACCACGCTTAACCGCGGCCATGAGCAGTTCTTC,CASSTTLNRGHEQFF
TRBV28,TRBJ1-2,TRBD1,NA,TGTGCCAGCAGTACTTCCTTCGGACAGGGAGCTAACTATGGCTACACCTTC,CASSTSFGQGANYGYTF
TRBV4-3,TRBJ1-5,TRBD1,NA,TGCGCCAGCAGCCAAGTGAGACGGACAGGGTATCAGCCCCAGCATTTT,CASSQVRRTGYQPQHF
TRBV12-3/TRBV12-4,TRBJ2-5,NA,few,TGTGCCAGCAGCCCCAGGCGGTGGGAAGAGACCCAGTACTTC,CASSPRRWEETQYF
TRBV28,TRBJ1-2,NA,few,TGTGCCAGCAGTTTTACCACAGCTAACTATGGCTACACCTTC,CASSFTTANYGYTF
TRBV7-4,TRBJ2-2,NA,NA,TGTGCCAGCAGCTTGGTACCGGGACTTCCTAACACCGGGGAGCTGTTTTTT,CASSLVPGLPNTGELFF